Listed below are T cell receptor beta chains from one sample, sequenced in a study of regulatory T cells in long-lasting Graves disease. TCRdb reanalysed the multiplex PCR reads using MiXCR and keeps one entry per CDR3 protein. The table lists approximately 540,000 distinct CDR3 sequences, 9.5% to 15% of them singletons. This same sample was also part of a study on T cells in Graves' hyperthyroidism and ophthalmopathy.

This sample comprised peripheral blood mononuclear cells (PBMCs), obtained at new diagnosis, from a patient treated with antithyroid drugs. The receptors shown here come from a woman younger than 45 with Graves disease. CDR3s include the opening cysteine and the closing phenylalanine or tryptophan.

CDR3 protein,V gene,J gene
CASKGTGRTDTQYF,TRBV25-1,TRBJ2-3
CASSILGLALDNEQFF,TRBV19,TRBJ2-1
CATYDTGELFF,TRBV27,TRBJ2-2
CAWSQTSYNEQFF,TRBV30,NA
CATSSLGVPSDQQYF,TRBV15,TRBJ2-7
CASRGLAGPIDTQYF,TRBV3-2,TRBJ2-3
CAWSPGLGDEQFF,TRBV30,TRBJ2-1
CASSFTITVQETQYF,TRBV5-1,TRBJ2-5
CASSPTGTNEKLFF,TRBV18,TRBJ1-4
CSARDPGYSSYEQYF,TRBV20-1,TRBJ2-7
CAWSVLASTDTQYF,TRBV30,TRBJ2-3
CASSPPQGSYNEQFF,TRBV18,TRBJ2-1
CASSFSGLGRRDYNEQFF,TRBV7-8,TRBJ2-1
CSARDPLAAGETQYF,TRBV20-1,TRBJ2-5
CASTPPGPTGELFF,TRBV12-3/TRBV12-4,TRBJ2-2
CSSSGASGRTFYNEQFF,TRBV20-1,TRBJ2-1
CASLSELDQPQHF,TRBV2,TRBJ1-5
CASSIQGARNQPQHF,TRBV19,TRBJ1-5
CASSRGLLVEKLFF,TRBV2,TRBJ1-4
CASRGGTSEAFF,TRBV7-9,TRBJ1-1
CASGSEGTGELFF,TRBV2,TRBJ2-2
CASSLALGSYNTEAFF,TRBV7-9,TRBJ1-1
CATSDFRPDRARTDTQYF,TRBV24-1,TRBJ2-3
CASRGLAGLFSYEQYF,TRBV6-2/TRBV6-3,TRBJ2-7
CASSKGAGNQPQHF,TRBV27,TRBJ1-5
CASSQEPSRNSYGYTF,TRBV4-1,TRBJ1-2
CASSLQGASGELFF,TRBV7-3,TRBJ2-2
CASSPFGYEQFF,TRBV2,TRBJ2-1
CASSPGPGAGEQYF,TRBV18,TRBJ2-7
CAISGTSGTQSYNEQFF,TRBV10-3,TRBJ2-1
CATPGDTQYF,TRBV5-1,TRBJ2-3
CASSEQVGTRSTDTQYF,TRBV19,TRBJ2-3
CASAGLDLNTEAFF,TRBV18,TRBJ1-1
CSVRDYEQYF,TRBV29-1,TRBJ2-7
CASSDYTIYF,TRBV6-2/TRBV6-3,TRBJ1-3